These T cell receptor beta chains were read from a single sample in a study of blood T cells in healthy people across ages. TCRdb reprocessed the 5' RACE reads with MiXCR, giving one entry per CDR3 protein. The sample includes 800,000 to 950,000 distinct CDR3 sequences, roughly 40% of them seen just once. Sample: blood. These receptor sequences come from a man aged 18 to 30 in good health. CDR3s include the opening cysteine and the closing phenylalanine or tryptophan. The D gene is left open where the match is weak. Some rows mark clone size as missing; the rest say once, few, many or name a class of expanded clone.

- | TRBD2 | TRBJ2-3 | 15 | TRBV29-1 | CSVSGLAGYLDTQYF | TGCAGCGTCTCGGGACTAGCGGGGTATTTGGATACGCAGTATTTT
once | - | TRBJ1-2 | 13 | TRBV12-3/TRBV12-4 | CASSLIRGSGYTF | TGTGCCAGCAGTTTAATCCGGGGTAGTGGCTACACCTTC
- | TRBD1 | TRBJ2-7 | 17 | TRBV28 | CASSTMGRTGFPYEQYF | TGTGCCAGCAGCACAATGGGGAGGACAGGGTTCCCCTACGAGCAGTACTTC
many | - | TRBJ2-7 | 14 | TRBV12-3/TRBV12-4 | CASSLAPPPSEQYF | TGTGCCAGCAGTTTAGCCCCGCCCCCTTCCGAGCAGTACTTC
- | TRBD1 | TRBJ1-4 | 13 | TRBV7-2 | CASSSRQGGKLFF | TGTGCCAGCAGCTCGAGACAGGGGGGAAAACTGTTTTTT
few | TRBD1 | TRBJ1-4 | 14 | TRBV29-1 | CSVTPGTGNEKLFF | TGCAGCGTTACCCCCGGGACAGGGAATGAAAAACTGTTTTTT
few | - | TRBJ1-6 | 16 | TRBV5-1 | CASSSDQSAVWSPLHF | TGCGCCAGCAGCTCAGACCAGTCCGCGGTATGGTCACCCCTCCACTTT
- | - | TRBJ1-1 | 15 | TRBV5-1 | CASSSPGQPNTEAFF | TGCGCCAGCAGCTCACCAGGGCAGCCGAACACTGAAGCTTTCTTT
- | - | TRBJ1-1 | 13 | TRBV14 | CASSQVQTTEAFF | TGTGCCAGCAGCCAAGTACAGACGACTGAAGCTTTCTTT
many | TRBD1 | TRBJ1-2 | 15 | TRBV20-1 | CSARAWTGGNYGYTF | TGCAGTGCTAGAGCCTGGACAGGCGGTAACTATGGCTACACCTTC
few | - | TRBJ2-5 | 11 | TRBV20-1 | CSASSPGTQYF | TGCAGTGCAAGCTCCCCCGGGACCCAGTACTTC
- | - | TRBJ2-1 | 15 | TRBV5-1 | CASSLVGDSMDERFF | TGCGCCAGCAGCTTGGTTGGGGATTCGATGGATGAGCGGTTCTTC
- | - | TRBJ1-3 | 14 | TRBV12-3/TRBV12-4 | CASSLDPPGNTIYF | TGTGCCAGCAGTCTAGACCCCCCTGGAAACACCATATATTTT
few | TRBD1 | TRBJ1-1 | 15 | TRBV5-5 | CASSLSRGRETEAFF | TGTGCCAGCAGCTTGAGCAGGGGGCGGGAAACTGAAGCTTTCTTT
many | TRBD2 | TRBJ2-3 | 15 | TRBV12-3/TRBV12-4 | CASSRERGNVDTQYF | TGTGCCAGCAGTCGGGAGCGGGGTAATGTGGATACGCAGTATTTT
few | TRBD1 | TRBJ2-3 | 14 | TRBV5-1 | CASSSGQTTDTQYF | TGCGCCAGCAGCTCGGGACAGACCACAGATACGCAGTATTTT
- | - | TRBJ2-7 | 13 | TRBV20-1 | CSASPPGHYEQYF | TGCAGTGCCAGCCCCCCAGGGCACTACGAGCAGTACTTC
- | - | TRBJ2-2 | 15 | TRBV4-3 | CASSRTGPYGTKLFF | TGCGCCAGCAGCCGAACAGGACCATACGGGACAAAGCTGTTTTTT
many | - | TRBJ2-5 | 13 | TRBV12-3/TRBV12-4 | CASSLEGFETQYF | TGTGCCAGCAGTTTAGAAGGGTTCGAGACCCAGTACTTC
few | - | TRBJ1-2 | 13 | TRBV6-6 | CASSDSVGYGYTF | TGTGCCAGCAGTGACTCGGTTGGATATGGCTACACCTTC
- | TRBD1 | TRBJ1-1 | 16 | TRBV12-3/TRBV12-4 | CASSTYRGYRNTEAFF | TGTGCCAGCAGTACCTACAGGGGATATCGGAACACTGAAGCTTTCTTT
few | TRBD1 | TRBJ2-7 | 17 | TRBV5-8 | CASSFRGTGGSAYEQYF | TGTGCCAGCAGCTTCAGGGGAACAGGGGGCTCGGCCTACGAGCAGTACTTC
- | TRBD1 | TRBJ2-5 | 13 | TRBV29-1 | CSVKDRVGETQYF | TGCAGCGTAAAGGACAGGGTGGGAGAGACCCAGTACTTC
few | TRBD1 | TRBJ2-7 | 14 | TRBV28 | CASSLGGQGNEQYF | TGTGCCAGCAGTTTAGGGGGACAGGGCAACGAGCAGTACTTC
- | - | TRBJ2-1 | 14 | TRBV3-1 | CASSRGTVQETQFF | TGTGCCAGCAGCCGAGGGACGGTCCAAGAGACCCAGTTCTTC
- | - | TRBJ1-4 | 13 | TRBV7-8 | CASSLTGNERLFF | TGTGCCAGCAGCTTAACAGGGAACGAAAGACTGTTTTTT
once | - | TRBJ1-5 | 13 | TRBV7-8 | CASSRFSNQPQHF | TGTGCCAGCAGCCGTTTTAGCAATCAGCCCCAGCATTTT
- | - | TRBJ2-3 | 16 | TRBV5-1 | CASSPQGIGRTDTQYF | TGCGCCAGCAGCCCTCAGGGGATCGGGCGCACAGATACGCAGTATTTT
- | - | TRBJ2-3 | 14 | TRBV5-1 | CASSTGTQEDTQYF | TGCGCCAGCAGCACCGGGACTCAAGAAGATACGCAGTATTTT
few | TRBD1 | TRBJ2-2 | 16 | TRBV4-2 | CASSQGTGENTGELFF | TGTGCCAGCAGCCAAGGGACAGGGGAGAACACCGGGGAGCTGTTTTTT
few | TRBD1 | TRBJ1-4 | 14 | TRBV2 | CASSDRGPNEKLFF | TGTGCCAGCAGTGACAGGGGGCCAAATGAAAAACTGTTTTTT
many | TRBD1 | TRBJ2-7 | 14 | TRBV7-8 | CASSNRDRTYEQYF | TGTGCCAGCAGCAACCGGGACAGGACATACGAGCAGTACTTC
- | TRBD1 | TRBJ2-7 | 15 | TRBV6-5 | CASRSATGAYNEQYF | TGTGCCAGCAGGAGTGCAACAGGGGCTTACAATGAGCAGTACTTC
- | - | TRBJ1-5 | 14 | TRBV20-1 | CSAAQGSSNQPQHF | TGCAGTGCCGCACAGGGTAGTAGCAATCAGCCCCAGCATTTT
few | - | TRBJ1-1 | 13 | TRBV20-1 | CSASPGTNTEAFF | TGCAGTGCTAGTCCGGGGACGAACACTGAAGCTTTCTTT
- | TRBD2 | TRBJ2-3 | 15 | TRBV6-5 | CASSPPTSGARITYF | TGTGCCAGCAGTCCGCCGACTAGCGGGGCCCGGATTACGTATTTT
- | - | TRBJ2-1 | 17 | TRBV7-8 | CASSLVVALSSYNEQFF | TGTGCCAGCAGCTTAGTTGTCGCGCTGAGCTCCTACAATGAGCAGTTCTTC
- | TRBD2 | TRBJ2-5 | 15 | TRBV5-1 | CASGSVAGTQETQYF | TGCGCCAGCGGGTCGGTAGCGGGGACCCAAGAGACCCAGTACTTC
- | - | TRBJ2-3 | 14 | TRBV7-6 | CASSPMFSEDTQYF | TGTGCCAGCAGCCCTATGTTCAGTGAAGATACGCAGTATTTT
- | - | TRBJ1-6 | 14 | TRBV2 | CASSEAARNSPLHF | TGTGCCAGCAGTGAAGCAGCGAGAAATTCACCCCTCCACTTT
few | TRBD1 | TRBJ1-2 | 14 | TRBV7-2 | CASNLPTGAYGYTF | TGTGCCAGCAACCTCCCGACAGGGGCGTATGGCTACACCTTC
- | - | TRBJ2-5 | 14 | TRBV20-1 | CSARVLQTRNEQYF | TGCAGTGCTAGAGTCTTACAGACCCGCAATGAGCAGTACTTC
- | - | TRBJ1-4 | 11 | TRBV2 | CASSPKEKLFF | TGTGCCAGCAGTCCTAAAGAAAAACTGTTTTTT
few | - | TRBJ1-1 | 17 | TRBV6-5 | CASSSTGKGAYNTEAFF | TGTGCCAGCAGTTCCACGGGGAAAGGGGCCTACAACACTGAAGCTTTCTTT
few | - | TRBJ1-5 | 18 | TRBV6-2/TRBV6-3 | CASSYPGRGKYSNQPQHF | TGTGCCAGCAGTTACCCGGGACGCGGAAAGTATAGCAATCAGCCCCAGCATTTT
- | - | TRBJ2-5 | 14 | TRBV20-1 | CSARGRAAQETQYF | TGCAGTGCTAGAGGACGAGCAGCCCAAGAGACCCAGTACTTC
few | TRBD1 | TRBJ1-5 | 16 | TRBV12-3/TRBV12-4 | CASTLIRDSTNQPQHF | TGTGCCAGCACCCTAATTAGGGACAGTACGAATCAGCCCCAGCATTTT
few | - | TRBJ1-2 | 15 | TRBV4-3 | CASSLLGGSYYGYTF | TGCGCCAGCAGCCTTCTCGGGGGGTCGTACTATGGCTACACCTTC
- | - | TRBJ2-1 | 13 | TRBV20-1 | CSARGLARETQFF | TGCAGTGCTAGAGGGCTAGCAAGGGAGACCCAGTTCTTC
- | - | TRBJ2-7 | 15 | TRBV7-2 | CASSLGLSNSYEQYF | TGTGCCAGCAGCTTAGGCCTTAGCAACTCCTACGAGCAGTACTTC
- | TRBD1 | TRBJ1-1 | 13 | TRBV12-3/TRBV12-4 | CASRNTGAAEAFF | TGTGCCAGCAGGAACACAGGGGCTGCTGAAGCTTTCTTT
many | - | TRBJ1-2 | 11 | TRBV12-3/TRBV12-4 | CASSGRYGYTF | TGTGCCAGCTCCGGACGGTATGGCTACACCTTC
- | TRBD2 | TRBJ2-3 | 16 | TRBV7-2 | CASSSRRGGGTDTQYF | TGTGCCAGCAGCTCTCGGAGGGGCGGGGGTACAGATACGCAGTATTTT
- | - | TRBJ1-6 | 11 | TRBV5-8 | CASSPNSPLHF | TGTGCCAGCAGCCCGAATTCACCCCTCCACTTT
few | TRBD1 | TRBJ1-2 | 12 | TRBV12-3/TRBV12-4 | CASSGQATGYTF | TGTGCCAGCAGCGGACAGGCGACGGGCTACACCTTC